These T cell receptor beta chains were read from a single sample in a study of blood T cell repertoires in COVID-19. Clones were sequenced by immunoSEQ multiplex PCR, and TCRdb holds only the in-frame ones, with some missing. The sample records 380,000 or so clones, around 92% being singletons. The specimen sequenced was peripheral blood. The source is a man aged 35 to 55 with acute or convalescent COVID-19. Each CDR3 is given with its conserved first and last residue. D genes are given only for firm matches. The size of a clone is reported for some rows only, either as once, few or many, or as a class for expanded clones.

size	V	D	J	DNA	CDR3
.	TRBV27	.	TRBJ2-2	TGTGCCAGCAGTCCAGGGCAGAACACCGGGGAGCTGTTTTTT	CASSPGQNTGELFF
.	TRBV28	.	TRBJ1-1	TGTGCCAGCAGTTTATCACCGGGAACTGAAGCTTTCTTT	CASSLSPGTEAFF
.	TRBV27	.	TRBJ1-2	TGTGCCAGCAGTTTCTCGGTCGGGTCGTTTGGCTACACCTTC	CASSFSVGSFGYTF
.	TRBV5-4	.	TRBJ2-1	TGTGCCAGCAGCCCCGATCAACAGGACCAGAAGCAGTTCTTC	CASSPDQQDQKQFF
.	TRBV12-3/TRBV12-4	.	TRBJ1-5	TGTGCCAGCAGTTTGTTCAGGGTTCAGCCCCAGCATTTT	CASSLFRVQPQHF
.	TRBV2	.	TRBJ2-7	TGTGCCAGCACCCCCCTTGCGGGACCCCAGTCGGACGAGCAGTACTTC	CASTPLAGPQSDEQYF
.	TRBV6-5	TRBD2	TRBJ2-1	TGTGCCAGCAGTTCAGCGGGAGGTGAGCAGTTCTTC	CASSSAGGEQFF
.	TRBV28	.	TRBJ1-2	TGTGCCAGCAGTTTAGGGCCCTCCTATGGCTACACCTTC	CASSLGPSYGYTF
.	TRBV9	.	TRBJ1-1	TGTGCCAGCAGCGTTTCAGGGAACACTGAAGCTTTCTTT	CASSVSGNTEAFF
.	TRBV4-2	.	TRBJ2-1	TGTGCCAGCAGCCTCCAGGAGGCGGGCTCGGGGTATGAGCAGTTCTTC	CASSLQEAGSGYEQFF
few	TRBV4-3	.	TRBJ1-6	TGCGCCAGCAGCCAAGATTCAGATGCTAATTCACCCCTCCACTTT	CASSQDSDANSPLHF
.	TRBV9	.	TRBJ1-4	TGTGCCAGCAGTAAAACAACTAATGAAAAACTGTTTTTT	CASSKTTNEKLFF
.	TRBV5-8	.	TRBJ1-4	TGTGCCAGCAGGGGAGGCCCAAATGAAAAACTGTTTTTT	CASRGGPNEKLFF
.	TRBV28	TRBD1	TRBJ1-2	TGTGCCAGCAGTCTGACAGGGGCCCAAGGCTACACCTTC	CASSLTGAQGYTF
.	TRBV7-2	TRBD1	TRBJ1-4	TGTGCCAGCAGCTTAGCGGGGACAGGGGGGAGTGAAAAACTGTTTTTT	CASSLAGTGGSEKLFF
.	TRBV7-8	.	TRBJ1-5	TGTGCCAGCAGCTTAGAACGACAGAACAATCAGCCCCAGCATTTT	CASSLERQNNQPQHF
.	TRBV27	TRBD2	TRBJ2-2	TGTGCCAGCAGTTGGGGACTAGCGACCGGGGAGCTGTTTTTT	CASSWGLATGELFF
.	TRBV19	.	TRBJ2-3	TGTGCCAGTAGTATTACAGCCAGAGATACGCAGTATTTT	CASSITARDTQYF
.	TRBV27	.	TRBJ2-5	TGTGCCAGCAGCGACAGGGAGGCCCGGGAGACCCAGTACTTC	CASSDREARETQYF
.	TRBV5-1	.	TRBJ2-3	TGCGCCAGCAGCAGCCGCACAGATACGCAGTATTTT	CASSSRTDTQYF
many	TRBV28	TRBD2	TRBJ2-3	TGTGCCAGCAGTTTACTCCGGGGGGGGCAGTATTTT	CASSLLRGGQYF
once	TRBV6-6	.	TRBJ1-1	TGTGCCAGCAGTTTTACATTGAACACTGAAGCTTTCTTT	CASSFTLNTEAFF
once	TRBV30	.	TRBJ2-5	TGTGCCTGGGCGGGGTACCAAGAGACCCAGTACTTC	CAWAGYQETQYF
.	TRBV5-1	.	TRBJ2-6	TGCGCCAGCAGCCCACGACAGAGCTCTGGGGCCAACGTCCTGACTTTC	CASSPRQSSGANVLTF
.	TRBV28	.	TRBJ1-2	TGTGCCAGCAGCCCAATTTGGGTATATAGGAGCTATGGCTACACCTTC	CASSPIWVYRSYGYTF
few	TRBV19	TRBD2	TRBJ2-3	TGTGCCAGTAGTATAGGACTAGCGGGGCCTATCACAGATACGCAGTATTTT	CASSIGLAGPITDTQYF
.	TRBV5-4	.	TRBJ2-7	TGTGCCAGCAGCCTTCCGGGAAATAGAGCTTACGAGCAGTACTTC	CASSLPGNRAYEQYF
.	TRBV9	TRBD1	TRBJ1-6	TGTGCCAGCAGCGGGACCGGGACAGGGTTGAATAATTCACCCCTCCACTTT	CASSGTGTGLNNSPLHF
once	TRBV6-6	TRBD1	TRBJ2-7	TGTGCCAGCAGTTACTTAACCGGGACAGGGGATTACGAGCAGTACTTC	CASSYLTGTGDYEQYF
.	TRBV5-1	TRBD1	TRBJ1-2	TGCGCCAGCAGCTTAGGGACAGGGGCTAACTATGGCTACACCTTC	CASSLGTGANYGYTF
.	TRBV7-8	.	TRBJ2-1	TGTGCCAGCAGCTTATTTTCCTTAGGGGGTGAGCAGTTCTTC	CASSLFSLGGEQFF
.	TRBV5-1	.	TRBJ1-1	TGCGCCAGCAGCCAGGATCCAGGGGCGAACACTGAAGCTTTCTTT	CASSQDPGANTEAFF
.	TRBV27	.	TRBJ1-5	TGTGCCAGCAGTCCACTGAGGAATCAGCCCCAGCATTTT	CASSPLRNQPQHF
.	TRBV5-1	TRBD2	TRBJ2-1	TGCGCCAGCAGCCTGACTAGCGGGGCCAACAATGAGCAGTTCTTC	CASSLTSGANNEQFF
.	TRBV9	TRBD1	TRBJ2-1	TGTGCCAGCAGCGTCTTACAGGGGTCCTACAATGAGCAGTTCTTC	CASSVLQGSYNEQFF
.	TRBV13	TRBD1	TRBJ2-3	TGTGCCAGCAGCTCGACAGGGTCAGGGCAGTATTTT	CASSSTGSGQYF
.	TRBV28	TRBD1	TRBJ2-1	TGTGCCAGCAGTCGTGACAGGGGGAGCTCCTACAATGAGCAGTTCTTC	CASSRDRGSSYNEQFF
few	TRBV28	.	TRBJ1-5	TGTGCCAGCAGTTACGACAGACCTAGCAATCAGCCCCAGCATTTT	CASSYDRPSNQPQHF
.	TRBV2	.	TRBJ1-1	TGTGCCAGCACCGAAAGGAGGGTCAACACTGAAGCTTTCTTT	CASTERRVNTEAFF
.	TRBV6-1	.	TRBJ2-3	TGTGCCAGCAGTGAAGTCGGGGGAGATACGCAGTATTTT	CASSEVGGDTQYF
.	TRBV28	TRBD1	TRBJ2-1	TGTGCCAGCACCCACGACAGGGGGAATTACAATGAGCAGTTCTTC	CASTHDRGNYNEQFF
.	TRBV19	TRBD1	TRBJ1-1	TGTGCCAGCACTACAGGGGGGAACACTGAAGCTTTCTTT	CASTTGGNTEAFF
.	TRBV28	.	TRBJ1-1	TGTGCCAGCAGTTTAACGCGGGAAAGCAGGACTGAAGCTTTCTTT	CASSLTRESRTEAFF
.	TRBV19	.	TRBJ1-3	TGTGCCAGTAGTCCCCTTTGGGGGGACTCTGGAAACACCATATATTTT	CASSPLWGDSGNTIYF
.	TRBV19	.	TRBJ2-7	TGTGCCAGTAAACAGGGTTACGAGCAGTACTTC	CASKQGYEQYF
once	TRBV3-1/TRBV3-2	.	TRBJ1-2	TGTGCCAGCAGCCAAGATCCCGGTCGAGTAGACTACACCTTC	CASSQDPGRVDYTF
.	TRBV15	.	TRBJ2-1	TGTGCCACCAGCAGAGACCGAGCGGGTGTGGTCGAGCAGTTCTTC	CATSRDRAGVVEQFF
.	TRBV9	.	TRBJ2-5	TGTGCCAGCAGCGTGAACCCCGGCCAAGAGACCCAGTACTTC	CASSVNPGQETQYF
.	TRBV12-3/TRBV12-4	.	TRBJ2-7	TGTGCCAGCAGTTTCCCAGGGGGGCACGAGCAGTACTTC	CASSFPGGHEQYF
.	TRBV7-8	.	TRBJ2-2	TGTGCCAGCAGCTTAGCCGGGGGAGTTTCGACCGGGGAGCTGTTTTTT	CASSLAGGVSTGELFF
.	TRBV4-2	TRBD1	TRBJ1-6	TGTGCCAGCAGCCAAGGCACAGGGGGTAGGTCACCCCTCCACTTT	CASSQGTGGRSPLHF
.	TRBV18	.	TRBJ2-3	TGTGCCAGCTCACCACCAATATCAGGTGGAGGTACGCAGTATTTT	CASSPPISGGGTQYF